These T cell receptor beta chains were read from a single sample in a study of technical replicates of blood from a few donors. The protocol was immunoSEQ multiplex PCR, while the TCRdb copy is restricted to in-frame clones and leaves out a portion. This table holds 60,000 to 70,000 clones, about 98% found once. The sequencing input was T cells isolated from PBMCs. The receptors derive from a human donor in good health. The CDR3 runs from the conserved cysteine through the conserved F or W. The D gene is left open where the match is weak.

J gene	D gene	V gene	CDR3 protein
TRBJ1-1	.	TRBV6-1	CASSEQKGLAEAFF
TRBJ2-7	TRBD1	TRBV11-3	CASSPVPGGDEQYF
TRBJ1-1	TRBD1	TRBV4-1	CASSQLKTGGNTEAFF
TRBJ2-5	.	TRBV27	CASSSTQGPRETQYF
TRBJ2-2	TRBD2	TRBV25-1	CASSDSGGNTGELFF
TRBJ1-1	.	TRBV30	CVTTRGDTEAFF
TRBJ2-7	.	TRBV9	CASSVASGTYEQYF
TRBJ1-1	.	TRBV4-1	CASSQVSGFTEAFF
TRBJ2-3	.	TRBV9	CASSVAAYVTDTQYF
TRBJ2-7	TRBD1	TRBV18	CASSPLTGVNEQYF
TRBJ1-2	.	TRBV5-8	CASNSIQDTTHRYGYTF
TRBJ2-7	TRBD1	TRBV5-1	CASSLGQGAYEQYF
TRBJ1-2	.	TRBV6-5	CASRRGGGYTF
TRBJ1-2	.	TRBV5-1	CASSLGHHNYGYTF
TRBJ1-1	.	TRBV28	CASSNSFGGTEAFF
TRBJ2-1	.	TRBV7-9	CASSGGAINEQFF
TRBJ2-5	.	TRBV11-2	CASSFNSFGTQYF
TRBJ1-5	TRBD1	TRBV30	CAWTRYGQAANQPQHF
TRBJ2-7	.	TRBV5-1	CASSLSEVEQYF
TRBJ2-7	TRBD2	TRBV4-1	CASSQGTSTHEQYF
TRBJ1-1	TRBD1	TRBV2	CASSEPGQGEAFF
TRBJ2-3	.	TRBV2	CALSKPQDTDTQYF
TRBJ1-1	.	TRBV11-2	CASSSRGIPEAFF
TRBJ2-6	.	TRBV7-2	CASSLALSSGANVLTF
TRBJ1-1	.	TRBV7-9	CASSFRAGIIRNTEAFF
TRBJ1-1	.	TRBV28	CASSFRTVTEAFF
TRBJ2-5	.	TRBV9	CASSAEGVVQETQYF
TRBJ2-7	TRBD2	TRBV5-1	CASSLGATSGVTYEQYF
TRBJ2-5	.	TRBV7-6	CASSAGRQETQYF
TRBJ1-2	.	TRBV19	CASSNSQDRSYTF
TRBJ1-1	.	TRBV6-5	CASSQLQGLNTEAFF
TRBJ1-5	.	TRBV21-1	CASPGTVEWQPQHF
TRBJ2-3	.	TRBV29-1	CSVLSAGTDTQYF
TRBJ2-3	TRBD1	TRBV27	CASSSLFMTGISSTDTQYF
TRBJ2-1	.	TRBV28	CASSLLYNEQFF
TRBJ1-3	.	TRBV4-1	CASSREELMGNTIYF
TRBJ2-5	TRBD1	TRBV4-1	CASSQTDRGEGETQYF
TRBJ1-2	.	TRBV6-1	CASNQGFGGYTF
TRBJ2-1	TRBD2	TRBV6-4	CASSGLAGGYNEQFF
TRBJ1-5	TRBD1	TRBV9	CASSVYWTGKDNQPQHF
TRBJ2-7	.	TRBV5-1	CASSVSSEQYF
TRBJ2-7	.	TRBV27	CASTVGRLRGQKLSYEQYF
TRBJ2-3	TRBD2	TRBV7-6	CASSLARNSGGTDTQYF
TRBJ2-7	TRBD2	TRBV4-1	CASSQEGLNHEQYF
TRBJ2-7	TRBD2	TRBV27	CASWGSSGGYEQYF
TRBJ2-1	TRBD2	TRBV7-2	CASSLSLAGRDEQFF
TRBJ2-3	.	TRBV5-6	CASSRDSSSQYF
TRBJ2-3	.	TRBV25-1	CASSESNRVQDTQYF
TRBJ1-2	.	TRBV7-2	CASSLPPRNNYGYTF
TRBJ1-3	TRBD1	TRBV7-8	CASSIGTGGAGNTIYF
TRBJ1-2	.	TRBV5-1	CASSLYEVIPRTNYGYTF
TRBJ1-3	TRBD1	TRBV4-2	CASSQESRTGGLDSGNTIYF